This T cell receptor beta chain was retrieved from a study of blood T cell repertoires in COVID-19. Some clones are missing from TCRdb's copy, which holds only in-frame ones; the method was immunoSEQ multiplex PCR. The sample yields some 200,000 clones, 80% to 90% seen once. The sequenced material came from peripheral blood. The source of this sequence is a woman between 45 and 65 years old with active or convalescent COVID-19.

In DNA form, the CDR3 reads TGTGCCAGCAGCCAAGAGAGTAGCGGGGGGGGTAGCTCCTACAATGAGCAGTTCTTC. It is translated as CASSQESSGGGSSYNEQFF. This rearrangement joins TRBV3-1 (or the pseudogene TRBV3-2) to TRBJ2-1, with 11 nucleotides matching TRBD2. Germline trimming cut 0 bases from V and 0 bases from J; bases unmatched to any gene: 7. This CDR3 region has 19 residues. The germline V gene has CDR1 LGHDT and CDR2 YNNKEL (reference sequence).